This TCR beta chain was captured by sequencing in a study of T cell repertoires in cytomegalovirus infection. About the research overall: It can be stated that public TCR beta signatures indicated CMV infection as well as a matching HLA type.

This clonotype was counted only a few times. No antigen is known for it. Germline loops: CDR1 SEHNR, CDR2 FQNEAQ (reference sequence). The CDR3 sequence is 13 residues long. The junction had 6 bases not matched to a gene; V was cut back by 4 bases and J by 8 bases. Using its own MiXCR run on the reads, TCRdb lists one record per CDR3 protein. This sample has 750,000 to 950,000 distinct CDR3 sequences, with roughly 29% found just once. This rearrangement joins TRBV7-9 to TRBJ1-2, with TRBD1 matching over 8 bases. The sample here was cultured CD8+ T cells from PBMCs, taken from culture after CMV antigen stimulation. This clonotype originated in a human donor in good health (CMV status not recorded). Some clones in this sample may be carry-over from other donors' samples. This chain's CDR3 is CASSSQGARGYTF. The CDR3 nucleotides read TGTGCCAGCAGCTCGCAGGGGGCACGGGGCTACACCTTC.